These 10 T cell receptor beta chains were sequenced from one sample in a study of T-cell reconstitution after alpha-beta-depleted transplantation in children. Unique molecular identifiers were used to barcode this TCRbeta library. TCRdb ran MiXCR on the PCR reads and lists one entry per CDR3 protein. The table lists some 600,000 distinct CDR3 sequences, about an eighth of them singletons. This sample comprised PBMCs, mostly from graft donor cells, obtained 360 days after TCRalphabeta/CD19-depleted stem cell transplant. Source of these receptors: a male patient under 18 who had a stem cell transplant for acute myeloid leukemia, so the T cells may come from the graft donor.

This clonotype was detected only a few times. The chain employs TRBV21-1 and TRBJ1-3. TRBV21-1 is recorded as a pseudogene. The CDR3 is 15 amino acids. Here the CDR3 reads CASSKRTASGNTIYF. The CDR3 nucleotides are TGTGCCAGCAGCAAAAGAACAGCCTCTGGAAACACCATATATTTT.

This clonotype was seen more than once but under ten times. The V and J genes are TRBV10-3 and TRBJ2-2; 14 positions match TRBD2. The CDR3 consists of 19 residues. Germline values: CDR1 ENHRY, CDR2 SYGVKD. With 10 bases clipped from V and 4 bases from J, the junction kept 17 bases outside the gene matches. CDR3 bases: TGTGCCACCATCGGAAAGGGGACTAGCGGGAGTTGGGGCACCGGGGAGCTGTTTTTT. Translation gives CATIGKGTSGSWGTGELFF.

In this sample, this clonotype turned up a few times. This chain links TRBV7-9 with TRBJ1-1; 7 bases fit TRBD1. The V segment lost 5 bases and the J segment 2 bases; nucleotides outside the gene matches: 8. The CDR3 has 15 residues. Germline CDR1 reads SEHNR; CDR2 reads FQNEAQ (reference sequence). In DNA, the CDR3 is TGTGCCAGCAGCGGGACAGCAATATTCAACACTGAAGCTTTCTTT. Encoded protein: CASSGTAIFNTEAFF.

This clonotype was counted between two and nine times. CDR3 residues: CSAPGTGTSASYEQYF. In nucleotides, the CDR3 is TGCAGCGCACCCGGAACCGGGACTAGCGCATCCTACGAGCAGTACTTC. This sequence joins TRBV20-1 and TRBJ2-7; the match to TRBD2 covers 10 bases. Per germline, CDR1 DFQATT and CDR2 SNEGSKA (reference sequence). The CDR3 has 16 amino acids.

V is TRBV6-2 or TRBV6-3 and J is TRBJ2-7, with 8 bases lining up with TRBD1. The V and J ends lost 0 bases and 3 bases, in that order; junction bases with no gene match: 10. This CDR3 is built from 17 residues. Germline CDR1 is MNHEY and CDR2 is SVGEGT. CDR3 sequence (DNA): TGTGCCAGCAGTTACTCGAAAATGACAGGGGCCCGCTACGAGCAGTACTTC. This encodes CASSYSKMTGARYEQYF.

Many counts were recorded for this clonotype. This chain uses TRBV4-2 with TRBJ2-7, with unresolved D. The CDR3 runs 13 residues. Germline V gene data show CDR1 as LGHNA and CDR2 as YNFKEQ. V was shortened by 2 bases and J by 3 bases, with 8 bases between the two germline ends. The CDR3 here is CASSQSEDYEQYF. The CDR3 coding sequence is TGTGCCAGCAGCCAAAGCGAGGACTACGAGCAGTACTTC.

This rearrangement joins TRBV12-3 or TRBV12-4 to TRBJ1-2; 10 bases match TRBD1. CDR3 length: 14 residues. With V trimmed by 5 bases and J by 5 bases, 5 bases remained unmatched. The CDR3 sequence is CASSRTGGVYGYTF. CDR3 nucleotide sequence: TGTGCCAGCAGTAGGACAGGGGGAGTGTATGGCTACACCTTC.

This clonotype occurred many times. The chain couples TRBV10-3 to TRBJ2-5, with D tentatively TRBD1 (7 bases). Trimming shortened V by 6 bases and J by 1 base, and 27 bases separated the two germline ends. Germline V gene data show CDR1 as ENHRY and CDR2 as SYGVKD. The length of the CDR3 is 19 residues. The DNA for the CDR3 is TGTGCCATCAGGGCTGGTCCGGGGGATGCGACAGGGAGCCAAGAGACCCAGTACTTC. Protein sequence: CAIRAGPGDATGSQETQYF.

A few counts support this clonotype. The chain employs TRBV29-1 and TRBJ1-2; 7 nucleotides agree with TRBD1. There are 12 residues in the CDR3. J gave up 8 bases and V 3 bases, and 6 bases lay outside the gene matches. Per germline, CDR1 SQVTM and CDR2 ANQGSEA. The CDR3 protein is CSVDSEGGGYTF. The CDR3 DNA is TGCAGCGTTGATTCGGAAGGGGGCGGCTACACCTTC.

CDR3 sequence: CASPHPQDRVRGANVLTF. The CDR3 DNA follows: TGTGCCAGTCCCCACCCCCAGGACAGGGTGCGAGGGGCCAACGTCCTGACTTTC. V usage is TRBV19 and J usage is TRBJ2-6; 8 nucleotides line up with TRBD1. This CDR3 has 18 amino acids. Germline CDR1 LNHDA, CDR2 SQIVND (reference sequence). Trimming at V came to 8 bases and at J to 4 bases, leaving 16 bases not matched to a gene.